This T cell receptor (beta chain) was captured in a study of blood T cell repertoires in COVID-19. Study details: Samples taken during acute and convalescent COVID-19 were collected in the United States, Italy and Spain. T cells, B-cell-depleted T cells, or PBMCs supplied cDNA or gDNA.

Using immunoSEQ multiplex PCR, the repertoire was profiled, and TCRdb retains in-frame clones only, with some absent. The sample includes 190,000 or so clones, about 89% of them seen just once. Recruits, aged about 18 to 95 years, lived in 25 or so US areas. Cohort 3 donors counted as recovered after two negative PCRs, clearance, or resolved symptoms. V shed 6 bases and J shed 3 bases, with 23 bases lying between them. This CDR3 comprises 17 residues. In germline, CDR1 is SEHNR, CDR2 FQNEAQ (reference sequence). The sequenced sample was PBMCs or T cells enriched from blood (not recorded which). V and J are TRBV7-9 and TRBJ2-5; tentative D call: TRBD1 (6 bases). The TCR originated in a woman between 18 and 29 years old who had recovered from COVID-19. The CDR3 loop is CASRSLQGQGSEETQYF. The CDR3 DNA reads TGTGCCAGCAGATCTTTACAGGGTCAGGGGAGTGAAGAGACCCAGTACTTC.